This T cell receptor beta chain was documented in a study of T-cell reconstitution after alpha-beta-depleted transplantation in children. General study results and limits: T-cell counts and diversity were attributed mostly to newly produced T cells one year after transplant.

This CDR3 is 14 amino acids long. CDR1 is DFQATT and CDR2 is SNEGSKA in the germline V gene (reference sequence). Trimming removed 3 bases at V and 0 bases at J, with 11 bases between. As concerns this clonotype: Its antigen is unidentified.

Preparing the TCRbeta library involved the use of unique molecular identifiers. TCRdb reprocessed the PCR reads via MiXCR and lists one record per CDR3 protein. The sample records hundreds of thousands of distinct CDR3 sequences, under 15% being singletons. Sequenced here: PBMCs, sampled before TCRalphabeta/CD19-depleted stem cell transplant. This clonotype was sampled from a girl aged 2 to 9 with congenital amegakaryocytic thrombocytopenia, due to receive a stem cell transplant. The rearrangement joins TRBV20-1 to TRBJ1-1, with D tentatively TRBD1 (5 bases). CDR3 amino acids: CSARGTVLNTEAFF. The CDR3 DNA reads TGCAGTGCTAGGGGGACGGTCCTGAACACTGAAGCTTTCTTT.